These 26 T cell receptor beta chains were all obtained from the same sample, sequenced in a study of T cell responses to AZD1222 COVID-19 vaccine. Data came from immunoSEQ multiplex PCR; TCRdb stores just in-frame clones and leaves some out. Of about 150,000 clones in the sample, 90% are singletons; the top ten hold under 4%. Sample: peripheral blood, taken 28 days after the second AZD1222 dose. These receptors were obtained from an adult who received the AZD1222 COVID-19 vaccine.

The chain links TRBV13 to TRBJ2-1; TRBD2 matches 8 bases. After removal of 2 bases from V and 7 bases from J, the junction contained 4 bases not matched to a gene. Germline lookup yields CDR1 PRHDT and CDR2 FYEKMQ (reference sequence). This CDR3 spans 14 amino acids. The DNA for the CDR3 is TGTGCCAGCAGCTTACGGGGGGGAATGAATGAGCAGTTCTTC. This encodes CASSLRGGMNEQFF.

The chain links TRBV27 to TRBJ1-6; TRBD1 aligns across 8 bases. The length of the CDR3 is 15 residues. With 6 bases clipped from V and 5 bases from J, the junction kept 6 bases outside the gene matches. CDR1 and CDR2 (germline): MNHEY, SMNVEV (reference sequence). This chain's CDR3 is CASRRDRSNNSPLHF. The CDR3 DNA sequence: TGTGCCAGCAGACGGGACAGGTCCAATAATTCACCCCTCCACTTT.

This chain uses TRBV24-1 with TRBJ2-3; perhaps TRBD2 as D (6 bases). The CDR3 is 15 residues long. V lost 5 bases, J lost 3 bases, and 14 bases lay in between. Germline CDR1 and CDR2: KGHDR and SFDVKD. The CDR3 DNA reads TGTGCCACCAGTGTCCCCGGCGGGGTAACAGATACGCAGTATTTT. It translates to CATSVPGGVTDTQYF.

This chain links TRBV2 with TRBJ1-5, with D unresolved. Per the germline V gene, CDR1 is SNHLY and CDR2 is FYNNEI. Trimming removed 2 bases at V and 8 bases at J, with 10 bases between. The CDR3 loop spans 13 amino acids. DNA for the CDR3: TGTGCCAGCAGTGAATTGAGAACAGAGCCCCAGCATTTT. This translates into CASSELRTEPQHF.

The V call is TRBV3-1 (or the pseudogene TRBV3-2), the J call TRBJ2-2, with D possibly matching TRBD2 (6 bases). From germline, CDR1 is LGHDT and CDR2 YNNKEL (reference sequence). The CDR3 spans 15 residues. The V gene lost 1 base and the J gene lost 5 bases, with 11 bases spanning the gap. The CDR3 region has the DNA TGTGCCAGCAGCCAAGGAGGGACTTCAACCGGGGAGCTGTTTTTT. Translated: CASSQGGTSTGELFF.

The gene calls are TRBV11-3 and TRBJ2-7; tentative D call: TRBD2 (5 bases). Germline V gene sequence: CDR1 SGHNT, CDR2 YENEEA. CDR3 length: 14 amino acids. Trimming took off 1 base at V and 6 bases at J, with 13 bases between the two ends. The CDR3 region has the DNA TGTGCCAGCAGCTTAGGAGAGGCGGGTGCCGAGCAGTACTTC. It is translated as CASSLGEAGAEQYF.

This clone turned up a few times. This rearrangement joins TRBV6-5 to TRBJ2-2, with a tentative D call TRBD1 (5 bases). The germline CDR1 and CDR2 sequences are MNHEY and SVGAGI. CDR3 length: 15 residues. Trimming left V 2 bases short and J 5 bases short, with 12 bases between. CDR3 sequence: CASSYKGLGTGELFF. For the CDR3, the DNA is TGTGCCAGCAGTTACAAGGGGTTGGGAACCGGGGAGCTGTTTTTT.

The chain's CDR3 is CATSRDGTGDGETQYF. The CDR3 DNA reads as TGTGCCACCAGCAGAGATGGGACAGGGGATGGCGAGACCCAGTACTTC. This sequence joins TRBV15 and TRBJ2-5; 10 bases line up with TRBD1. J lost 5 bases, V lost 0 bases, and 6 bases had no gene match. In germline, CDR1 is LNHNV, CDR2 YYDKDF (reference sequence). The CDR3 totals 16 residues. Using reference TRBV15 and TRBJ2-5 for the parts outside the CDR3, the full variable domain is DAMVIQNPRYQVTQFGKPVTLSCSQTLNHNVMYWYQQKSSQAPKLLFHYYDKDFNNEADTPDNFQSRRPNTSFCFLDIRSPGLGDTAMYLCATSRDGTGDGETQYFGPGTRLLVL.

The chain recombines TRBV19 with TRBJ2-7; 7 nucleotides line up with TRBD1. The CDR3 sequence is 14 residues long. Germline trimming cut 5 bases from V and 2 bases from J; bases unmatched to any gene: 6. CDR1 and CDR2 (germline): LNHDA, SQIVND (reference sequence). The CDR3 spells CASSRTGEPYEQYF. The CDR3 region has the DNA TGTGCCAGTAGTCGCACAGGGGAACCCTACGAGCAGTACTTC. Drawing the rest from reference TRBV19 and TRBJ2-7, the complete variable domain is DGGITQSPKYLFRKEGQNVTLSCEQNLNHDAMYWYRQDPGQGLRLIYYSQIVNDFQKGDIAEGYSVSREKKESFPLTVTSAQKNPTAFYLCASSRTGEPYEQYFGPGTRLTVT.

The V gene is TRBV5-1, the J gene TRBJ2-3; maybe TRBD1 (6 bases). CDR3 size: 16 residues. Germline CDR1 and CDR2: SGHRS and YFSETQ. Trimming stripped 1 base from V and 3 bases from J, with 15 bases between. Here the CDR3 reads CASSLPGAGMTDTQYF. Written as DNA, the CDR3 is TGCGCCAGCAGCTTGCCAGGGGCCGGAATGACAGATACGCAGTATTTT.

The count of this clone is one. At one end, the junction sequence differs from germline, possibly due to a read error. The rearrangement uses TRBV12-3 or TRBV12-4 and TRBJ2-5; D ambiguous. There are 11 residues in the CDR3. The CDR3 nucleotides are TGTGCCAGCAGTTTACAAGCGACCCAGTACTTC. Translation gives CASSLQATQYF.

The V call is TRBV4-1, the J call TRBJ2-7; weak D call: TRBD2 (6 bases). The CDR3 loop spans 13 amino acids. Germline V gene data show CDR1 as MGHRA and CDR2 as YSYEKL. Trimming removed 1 base at V and 2 bases at J, with 6 bases between. CDR3 sequence (DNA): TGCGCCAGCAGCCAAGGGGGGGCCTACGAGCAGTACTTC. Its protein is CASSQGGAYEQYF.

The rearrangement joins TRBV7-6 to TRBJ1-1; D unclear. The CDR3 covers 13 residues. Germline V gene data show CDR1 as SGHVS and CDR2 as FNYEAQ. V was clipped by 1 base and J by 3 bases, with 6 bases between them. DNA for the CDR3: TGTGCCAGCAGCTTAGGCGGACACACTGAAGCTTTCTTT. Translating it yields CASSLGGHTEAFF.

The chain is built from TRBV29-1 and TRBJ2-2, with 9 bases that match TRBD1. Per the germline V gene, CDR1 is SQVTM and CDR2 is ANQGSEA. CDR3 length: 14 amino acids. The ends lost 7 bases at V and 4 bases at J; junction bases unmatched: 7. CDR3: CSATTGGGTGELFF. The CDR3 coding sequence is TGCAGCGCTACAACAGGGGGCGGCACCGGGGAGCTGTTTTTT.

This chain joins TRBV7-7 and TRBJ2-6; D call uncertain. This CDR3 region has 16 residues. Germline CDR1 reads SSHAT; CDR2 reads FNYEAQ (reference sequence). Trimming removed 1 base at V and 2 bases at J, with 9 bases between. The CDR3 region is CASSLVPLPGANVLTF. The CDR3 bases are TGTGCCAGCAGCTTAGTCCCCCTGCCTGGGGCCAACGTCCTGACTTTC.

This chain links TRBV5-1 with TRBJ2-7; no clear D gene. The germline V gene has CDR1 SGHRS and CDR2 YFSETQ. V was trimmed by 3 bases and J by 3 bases, leaving 10 bases between them. The length of the CDR3 is 13 residues. DNA for the CDR3: TGCGCCAGCAGCTCAGACCTCTACTACGAGCAGTACTTC. Protein product: CASSSDLYYEQYF.

The V call is TRBV5-4, the J call TRBJ2-2, with D possibly being TRBD2 (6 bases). Trimming removed 7 bases at V and 6 bases at J, with 16 bases between. The germline CDR1 and CDR2 sequences are SGHNT and YYREEE (reference sequence). The CDR3 sequence is 14 residues long. CDR3 amino acids: CASWERERAGELFF. In DNA form, the CDR3 reads TGTGCCAGCTGGGAACGGGAGCGCGCCGGGGAGCTGTTTTTT.

This rearrangement joins TRBV19 to TRBJ1-5; tentatively, D is TRBD1 (5 bases). Deletions cut 3 bases from V and 1 base from J, with 7 bases between. The germline CDR1 and CDR2 sequences are LNHDA and SQIVND (reference sequence). The CDR3 extends over 14 amino acids. CDR3 bases: TGTGCCAGTAGTATGCAGGGCAGCAATCAGCCCCAGCATTTT. Its protein product is CASSMQGSNQPQHF.

The chain employs TRBV5-1 and TRBJ1-6; possible D gene TRBD1, 6 bases. V shed 4 bases and J shed 10 bases, with 15 bases lying between them. CDR3 length: 14 amino acids. The germline V gene encodes CDR1 SGHRS and CDR2 YFSETQ. The chain's CDR3 is CASSLGAQGSPLHF. DNA of the CDR3: TGCGCCAGCAGCCTCGGGGCTCAGGGGTCACCCCTCCACTTT.

This clone has just one count. The chain employs TRBV29-1 and TRBJ2-7; D possibly uses TRBD1 or TRBD2 (5 bases each). Per germline, CDR1 SQVTM and CDR2 ANQGSEA. The CDR3 has 13 amino acids. Trimming took off 6 bases at V and 9 bases at J, with 21 bases between the two ends. CDR3 sequence reads: CSVHRGPGQGQYF. The CDR3 nucleotides are TGCAGCGTCCACCGAGGGCCAGGGCAGGGGCAGTACTTC.

The chain joins TRBV27 to TRBJ1-2, with TRBD1 matching over 10 bases. The J segment lost 8 bases and the V segment lost 5 bases, leaving 8 bases of the junction unmatched. Germline CDR1 MNHEY, CDR2 SMNVEV (reference sequence). The CDR3 spans 14 residues. The chain's CDR3 is CASSEDRGNEGYTF. DNA of the CDR3: TGTGCCAGCAGTGAGGACAGGGGGAATGAAGGCTACACCTTC.

This clone was counted a single time. The chain uses TRBV19 and TRBJ2-7; the D gene is possibly TRBD1 (5 bases). This CDR3 spans 14 amino acids. V was shortened by 2 bases and J by 7 bases, with 15 bases between the two germline ends. Looked up from germline, CDR1 is LNHDA and CDR2 is SQIVND (reference sequence). CDR3 in DNA: TGTGCCAGTAGTATACAGGGCCCCACGAGGGAGCAGTACTTC. This translates into CASSIQGPTREQYF.

The rearrangement joins TRBV30 to TRBJ1-6; 9 nucleotides match TRBD1. Looked up from germline, CDR1 is GTSNPN and CDR2 is SVGIG (reference sequence). With 8 bases clipped from V and 7 bases from J, the junction kept 6 bases outside the gene matches. This CDR3 has 13 amino acids. The CDR3 loop is CAGTGQGNSPLHF. DNA for the CDR3: TGTGCCGGGACGGGACAGGGAAATTCACCCCTCCACTTT. Combining the CDR3 with reference TRBV30 and TRBJ1-6 gives the whole variable domain SQTIHQWPATLVQPVGSPLSLECTVEGTSNPNLYWYRQAAGRGLQLLFYSVGIGQISSEVPQNLSASRPQDRQFILSSKKLLLSDSGFYLCAGTGQGNSPLHFGNGTRLTVT.

V gene TRBV14 combines with J gene TRBJ2-2; 9 nucleotides line up with TRBD1. Germline trimming cut 1 base from V and 3 bases from J; bases unmatched to any gene: 9. The CDR3 has 18 residues. Germline V lookup: CDR1 SGHDN, CDR2 FVKESK. The DNA for the CDR3 is TGTGCCAGCAGCCAAGCCACCGGGACAGGGCGCTACACCGGGGAGCTGTTTTTT. Protein product: CASSQATGTGRYTGELFF.

The rearrangement joins TRBV20-1 to TRBJ2-5; D gene uncertain. Deletions cut 3 bases from V and 1 base from J, with 9 bases between. Germline assignment: CDR1 DFQATT and CDR2 SNEGSKA (reference sequence). CDR3 length equals 13 residues. CDR3 amino acids: CSASTGLQETQYF. CDR3 coding DNA: TGCAGTGCTAGTACGGGCCTCCAAGAGACCCAGTACTTC.

V usage is TRBV12-3 or TRBV12-4 and J usage is TRBJ2-2; tentative D call: TRBD1 (5 bases). Trimming shortened V by 8 bases and J by 7 bases, and 11 bases separated the two germline ends. This CDR3 comprises 12 residues. CDR3 nucleotides: TGTGCCAGCGGTCTTAGGGGCGGGGAGCTGTTTTTT. This translates into CASGLRGGELFF.